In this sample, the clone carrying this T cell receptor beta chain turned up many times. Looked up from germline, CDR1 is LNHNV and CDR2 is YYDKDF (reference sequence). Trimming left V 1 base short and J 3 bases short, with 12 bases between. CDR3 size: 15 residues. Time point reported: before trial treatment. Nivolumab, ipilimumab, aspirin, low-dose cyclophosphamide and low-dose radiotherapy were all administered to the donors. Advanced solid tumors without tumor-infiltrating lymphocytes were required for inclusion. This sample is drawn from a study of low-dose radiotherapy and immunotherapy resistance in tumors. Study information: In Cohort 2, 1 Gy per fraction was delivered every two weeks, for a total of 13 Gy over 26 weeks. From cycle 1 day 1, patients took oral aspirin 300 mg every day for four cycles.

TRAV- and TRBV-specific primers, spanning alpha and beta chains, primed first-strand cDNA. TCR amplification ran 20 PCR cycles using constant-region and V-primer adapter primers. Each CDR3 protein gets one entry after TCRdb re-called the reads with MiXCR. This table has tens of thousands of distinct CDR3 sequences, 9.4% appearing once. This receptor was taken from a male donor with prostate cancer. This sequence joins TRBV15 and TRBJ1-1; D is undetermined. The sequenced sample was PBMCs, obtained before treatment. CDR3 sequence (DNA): TGTGCCACCAGCAGAGTTAGATTCGGACACACTGAAGCTTTCTTT. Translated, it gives CATSRVRFGHTEAFF.